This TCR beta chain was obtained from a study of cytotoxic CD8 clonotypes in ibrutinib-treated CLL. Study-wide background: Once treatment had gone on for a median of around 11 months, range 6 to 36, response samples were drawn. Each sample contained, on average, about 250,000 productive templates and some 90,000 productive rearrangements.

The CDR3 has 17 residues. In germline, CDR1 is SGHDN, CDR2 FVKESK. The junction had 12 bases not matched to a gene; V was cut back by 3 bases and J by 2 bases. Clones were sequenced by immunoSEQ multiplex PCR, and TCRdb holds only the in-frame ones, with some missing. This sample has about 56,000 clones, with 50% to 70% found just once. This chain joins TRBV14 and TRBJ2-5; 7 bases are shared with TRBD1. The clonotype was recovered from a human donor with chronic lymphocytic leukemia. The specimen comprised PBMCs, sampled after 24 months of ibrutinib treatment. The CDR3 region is CASSQIDMGTDQETQYF. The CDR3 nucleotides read TGTGCCAGCAGCCAGATTGATATGGGGACAGATCAAGAGACCCAGTACTTC.